This T cell receptor beta chain was found in a study of PD-L1 blockade in urothelial cancer. CDR3 length equals 14 residues. V lost 0 bases and J lost 7, with 13 bases in between. Germline CDR1 reads SGHRS; CDR2 reads YFSETQ. Assay: immunoSEQ multiplex PCR; the TCRdb copy retains only in-frame clones and omits some. The table has some 120,000 clones, 65% to 85% seen once. Study-wide results and limits: Clones that were tumor-associated expanded more in the blood of durable-benefit patients at 3 weeks.

For this clone: Antigen: not known.

The time point: pretreatment peripheral blood. The genes are TRBV5-1 and TRBJ1-1; D call uncertain. Sequences were derived from PBMCs, sampled around atezolizumab (anti-PD-L1) treatment. This clonotype was sampled from a man aged 50-59 years with urothelial cancer. CDR3 amino acids: CASSLELGIGEAFF. The CDR3 bases are TGCGCCAGCAGCTTGGAGCTAGGAATAGGTGAAGCTTTCTTT.